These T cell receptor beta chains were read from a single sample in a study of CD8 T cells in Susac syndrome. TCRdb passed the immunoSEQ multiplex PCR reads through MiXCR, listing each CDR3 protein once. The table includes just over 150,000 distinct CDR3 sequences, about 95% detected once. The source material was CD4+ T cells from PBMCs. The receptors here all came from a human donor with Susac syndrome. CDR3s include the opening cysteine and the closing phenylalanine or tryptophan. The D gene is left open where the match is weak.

CDR3 protein: CSTTGGESYNEQFF
CDR3 DNA: TGCAGCACGACCGGGGGCGAGTCCTACAATGAGCAGTTCTTC
J gene: TRBJ2-1
D gene: NA
V gene: TRBV29-1

CDR3 protein: CASSPHHSSYEQYF
CDR3 DNA: TGTGCCAGCAGCCCGCACCATAGCTCCTACGAGCAGTACTTC
J gene: TRBJ2-7
D gene: NA
V gene: TRBV7-8

CDR3 protein: CASRRGNTYEQYF
CDR3 DNA: TGTGCCAGCAGAAGGGGCAATACCTACGAGCAGTACTTC
J gene: TRBJ2-7
D gene: NA
V gene: TRBV14

CDR3 protein: CSVGSNTGELFF
CDR3 DNA: TGCAGCGTGGGGTCGAACACCGGGGAGCTGTTTTTT
J gene: TRBJ2-2
D gene: NA
V gene: TRBV29-1

CDR3 protein: CASSLEGYQPQHF
CDR3 DNA: TGCGCCAGCAGCTTGGAGGGGTATCAGCCCCAGCATTTT
J gene: TRBJ1-5
D gene: NA
V gene: TRBV5-1

CDR3 protein: CASSYGAVVETQYF
CDR3 DNA: TGTGCCAGCAGTTACGGCGCCGTAGTAGAGACCCAGTACTTC
J gene: TRBJ2-5
D gene: NA
V gene: TRBV6-6

CDR3 protein: CATRSSGAFQETQYF
CDR3 DNA: TGTGCCACCAGATCTAGCGGGGCCTTTCAAGAGACCCAGTACTTC
J gene: TRBJ2-5
D gene: TRBD2
V gene: TRBV15

CDR3 protein: CASSRGTPNYGYTF
CDR3 DNA: TGTGCCAGCAGCCGGGGGACCCCTAACTATGGCTACACCTTC
J gene: TRBJ1-2
D gene: NA
V gene: TRBV11-2

CDR3 protein: CATSDTDRGREGEQFF
CDR3 DNA: TGTGCCACCAGTGATACCGACAGGGGGAGGGAGGGTGAGCAGTTCTTC
J gene: TRBJ2-1
D gene: TRBD1
V gene: TRBV24-1

CDR3 protein: CSVDGTGANTQYF
CDR3 DNA: TGCAGCGTTGACGGTACGGGGGCCAATACGCAGTATTTT
J gene: TRBJ2-3
D gene: NA
V gene: TRBV29-1

CDR3 protein: CSAIQGNYDGYTF
CDR3 DNA: TGCAGCGCCATACAGGGGAACTACGATGGCTACACCTTC
J gene: TRBJ1-2
D gene: TRBD1
V gene: TRBV29-1

CDR3 protein: CASSQIVGSYEQYF
CDR3 DNA: TGCGCCAGCAGCCAAATAGTAGGGTCCTACGAGCAGTACTTC
J gene: TRBJ2-7
D gene: NA
V gene: TRBV4-1

CDR3 protein: CSVVGRGVTDTQYF
CDR3 DNA: TGCAGCGTTGTGGGCAGGGGGGTCACAGATACGCAGTATTTT
J gene: TRBJ2-3
D gene: NA
V gene: TRBV29-1

CDR3 protein: CASSENRVAETQYF
CDR3 DNA: TGTGCCAGCAGTGAAAATCGGGTTGCAGAGACCCAGTACTTC
J gene: TRBJ2-5
D gene: NA
V gene: TRBV25-1